Listed below are T cell receptor beta chains from one sample, sequenced in a study of cytomegalovirus exposure and HLA in healthy donors. Clones were sequenced by immunoSEQ multiplex PCR, and TCRdb holds only the in-frame ones, with some missing. Here the sample spans some 200,000 clones, 86% being singletons. The specimen sequenced was PBMCs. These receptors were taken from a man aged 25-45 years in good health and CMV-seropositive. Both conserved end residues are part of each CDR3. D genes are given only for firm matches.

d_call: -
v_call: TRBV7-6
j_call: TRBJ2-7
cdr3_nt: TGTGCCAGCAGCTTAGCGCCCCGTAACGGGTCCTACGAGCAGTACTTC
cdr3_aa: CASSLAPRNGSYEQYF

d_call: TRBD2
v_call: TRBV5-4
j_call: TRBJ2-1
cdr3_nt: TGTGCCAGCAATAAACTAGCGGGAGGATCAAGCTCCTACAATGAGCAGTTCTTC
cdr3_aa: CASNKLAGGSSSYNEQFF

d_call: -
v_call: TRBV2
j_call: TRBJ1-2
cdr3_nt: TGTGCCAAGAACGATCGGTGGTTCGGCTACACCTTC
cdr3_aa: CAKNDRWFGYTF

d_call: TRBD1
v_call: TRBV6-1
j_call: TRBJ2-7
cdr3_nt: TGTGCCAGCAGTGGTAGGGGCTCAGGGGGCAGCTACGAGCAGTACTTC
cdr3_aa: CASSGRGSGGSYEQYF

d_call: -
v_call: TRBV13
j_call: TRBJ2-1
cdr3_nt: TGTGCCAGCAGCTTAGTCCAGTACAATGAGCAGTTCTTC
cdr3_aa: CASSLVQYNEQFF

d_call: -
v_call: TRBV11-1
j_call: TRBJ2-3
cdr3_nt: TGTGCCAGCAGCTTAGGGGGTAATACGCAGTATTTT
cdr3_aa: CASSLGGNTQYF

d_call: TRBD1
v_call: TRBV6-5
j_call: TRBJ2-7
cdr3_nt: TGTGCCAGCAGTTTGGACAGGGGGCACCAGTACTTC
cdr3_aa: CASSLDRGHQYF

d_call: -
v_call: TRBV4-1
j_call: TRBJ1-1
cdr3_nt: TGCGCCAGCAGCCAGGGCCGCGACACTGAAGCTTTCTTT
cdr3_aa: CASSQGRDTEAFF

d_call: TRBD1
v_call: TRBV10-3
j_call: TRBJ1-5
cdr3_nt: TGTGCCATCAGTGAGAAAGGGGGCGGGAGCAATCAGCCCCAGCATTTT
cdr3_aa: CAISEKGGGSNQPQHF

d_call: TRBD1
v_call: TRBV6-5
j_call: TRBJ1-4
cdr3_nt: TGTGCCAGCAGTTCGGTGCCAGGGGGGAATGAAAAACTGTTTTTT
cdr3_aa: CASSSVPGGNEKLFF

d_call: -
v_call: TRBV27
j_call: TRBJ1-1
cdr3_nt: TGTGCCAGCAGTTCAGGAGTGGGGAGACCATGGACTGAAGCTTTCTTT
cdr3_aa: CASSSGVGRPWTEAFF

d_call: -
v_call: TRBV7-8
j_call: TRBJ2-3
cdr3_nt: TGTGCCAGCAGCCCAACCACAGATACGCAGTATTTT
cdr3_aa: CASSPTTDTQYF